Listed here are 14 T cell receptor beta chains from one sample, sequenced in a study of beta chain features in type 1 diabetes. Whole-study results and caveats: Shorter TCRB CDR3s, moderately but significantly so, marked every one of the four CD4+ subsets in Type 1 diabetes patients.

What these receptors recognize is not known. The study reverse transcribed the entire isolated RNA, so it sequenced expressed TCRB transcripts. Profiled with immunoSEQ multiplex PCR; TCRdb holds only in-frame clones, not every one. The sample holds 300,000 to 400,000 clones, over 7% seen once. Sample: central memory CD4+ T cells from blood. Every receptor here comes from a man aged 30 to 45 with type 1 diabetes.

This clone has only a few counts. This sequence joins TRBV18 and TRBJ2-3; D is unclear. V gave up 8 bases and J gave up 2 bases, with 14 bases separating them. Per the germline V gene, CDR1 is KGHSH and CDR2 is LQKENI. This CDR3 has 14 amino acids. CDR3 coding DNA: TGTGCCAGCCGTCGAGCAGGCTACACAGATACGCAGTATTTT. This sequence encodes CASRRAGYTDTQYF.

The chain has TRBV5-4 and TRBJ2-5; 7 nucleotides align to TRBD2. Germline loops: CDR1 SGHNT, CDR2 YYREEE (reference sequence). The CDR3 is made up of 15 amino acids. The V segment lost 4 bases and the J segment 2 bases; nucleotides outside the gene matches: 8. The CDR3 bases are TGTGCCAGCAGCGGGGGAGGGGACCTACAAGAGACCCAGTACTTC. Protein product: CASSGGGDLQETQYF.

This clone was detected once. The gene calls are TRBV4-3 and TRBJ2-5, with unresolved D. This CDR3 has 16 amino acids. The V and J ends lost 0 bases and 3 bases respectively, with 14 bases between them. Germline CDR1 is LGHNA and CDR2 is YSLEER. CDR3: CASSQDFGPFKETQYF. The CDR3, as DNA: TGCGCCAGCAGCCAAGATTTCGGGCCCTTTAAAGAGACCCAGTACTTC.

This clone has a count of ten or more. The chain is built from TRBV4-3 and TRBJ2-3; unclear D gene. Germline CDR1 reads LGHNA; CDR2 reads YSLEER. The CDR3 is made up of 14 amino acids. Trimming took 0 bases from V and 2 from J, leaving 6 bases between them. CDR3 protein: CASSQDAHTDTQYF. CDR3 sequence (DNA): TGCGCCAGCAGCCAAGATGCCCACACAGATACGCAGTATTTT.

This clone has just a few counts. The chain has TRBV28 and TRBJ1-4; D is undetermined. CDR3 length equals 14 residues. V was pared by 3 bases and J by 0 bases, with 5 bases between. Germline V gene lookup returns CDR1 MDHEN and CDR2 SYDVKM. CDR3 nucleotides: TGTGCCAGCAGTTTGGCGACAACTAATGAAAAACTGTTTTTT. This gives the protein CASSLATTNEKLFF.

This clone came up once. The chain links TRBV2 to TRBJ2-1; TRBD1 agrees at 9 bases. CDR3 size: 13 residues. Trimming took 8 bases from V and 8 from J; bases not matched to a gene: 7. Germline assignment: CDR1 SNHLY and CDR2 FYNNEI. CDR3 DNA sequence: TGTGCCAGCGGGGGACAGGGTTCGGATGAGCAGTTCTTC. Its translation: CASGGQGSDEQFF.

This clone was observed a few times. The chain's CDR3 is CASRPGGSTDTQYF. In nucleotides, the CDR3 is TGTGCCAGCAGGCCAGGGGGGTCGACAGATACGCAGTATTTT. This sequence joins TRBV6-6 and TRBJ2-3; possible D gene TRBD1, 7 bases. Trimming took off 6 bases at V and 3 bases at J, with 13 bases between the two ends. Per germline, CDR1 MNHNY and CDR2 SVGAGI (reference sequence). The CDR3 loop spans 14 amino acids.

A few counts support this clone. The V and J genes are TRBV11-2 and TRBJ1-2; TRBD1 matches 7 bases. Germline V gene sequence: CDR1 SGHAT, CDR2 FQNNGV. The V and J ends lost 5 bases and 4 bases, in that order; junction bases with no gene match: 4. This CDR3 spans 13 amino acids. This CDR3 reads CASSPDRSYGYTF. The CDR3 region has the DNA TGTGCCAGCAGCCCGGACAGGAGCTATGGCTACACCTTC.

The chain couples TRBV2 to TRBJ1-1, with D uncertain. V lost 6 bases, J lost 1 base, and 6 bases lay in between. The CDR3 runs to 12 residues. CDR1 is SNHLY and CDR2 is FYNNEI in the germline V gene. The CDR3 spells CASRKGNTEAFF. In DNA form, the CDR3 reads TGTGCCAGCAGAAAGGGGAACACTGAAGCTTTCTTT.

This clone came up a few times. V is TRBV7-2 and J is TRBJ1-4; 10 nucleotides line up with TRBD1. The CDR3 length is 16 residues. CDR1 SGHTA and CDR2 FQGNSA come from the germline V gene. Unmatched junction bases numbered 4, after V lost 4 bases and J lost 2 bases. This chain's CDR3 is CASSSGQGGTNEKLFF. Here the CDR3 DNA reads TGTGCCAGCAGCTCAGGACAGGGGGGGACTAATGAAAAACTGTTTTTT.

This rearrangement joins TRBV2 to TRBJ1-1; 9 nucleotides agree with TRBD1. Germline V gene lookup returns CDR1 SNHLY and CDR2 FYNNEI. CDR3 length equals 14 residues. The V gene end was trimmed by 2 bases and the J gene end by 7 bases; junction bases not matched to a gene: 5. CDR3 bases: TGTGCCAGCAGTGAAATGATGGGACAGGGTGAAGCTTTCTTT. Its protein is CASSEMMGQGEAFF. Full variable domain (rest looked up from reference TRBV2 and TRBJ1-1): EPEVTQTPSHQVTQMGQEVILRCVPISNHLYFYWYRQILGQKVEFLVSFYNNEISEKSEIFDDQFSVERPDGSNFTLKIRSTKLEDSAMYFCASSEMMGQGEAFFGQGTRLTVV.

This clone was seen a handful of times. V usage is TRBV30 and J usage is TRBJ1-1, with 8 nucleotides matching TRBD1. Germline-derived CDR1 and CDR2 are GTSNPN and SVGIG (reference sequence). Germline trimming cut 3 bases from V and 5 bases from J; bases unmatched to any gene: 8. The CDR3 contains 14 residues. CDR3 nucleotides: TGTGCCTGGAGCCATGGACAGGGAGGGACTGAAGCTTTCTTT. It is translated as CAWSHGQGGTEAFF.

The chain links TRBV28 to TRBJ2-1, with D perhaps assigned TRBD1 or TRBD2 (6 bases each). The CDR3 runs to 16 residues. Trimming cost V 6 bases and J 0 bases, with 15 bases left between them. Germline V lookup: CDR1 MDHEN, CDR2 SYDVKM. The CDR3 sequence: CASSGGGVSSYNEQFF. DNA of the CDR3: TGTGCCAGCAGCGGGGGCGGGGTCTCCTCCTACAATGAGCAGTTCTTC.

The CDR3 reads CASSPMGLAGRNEQFF. CDR3 DNA: TGTGCCAGCAGCCCCATGGGACTAGCGGGGCGGAATGAGCAGTTCTTC. The rearrangement uses TRBV7-2 and TRBJ2-1, with 13 bases matching TRBD2. Germline assignment: CDR1 SGHTA and CDR2 FQGNSA. The length of the CDR3 is 16 residues. Germline trimming cut 5 bases from V and 7 bases from J; bases unmatched to any gene: 8.